This T cell receptor beta chain was retrieved from a study of cytomegalovirus exposure and HLA in healthy donors. Germline V gene lookup returns CDR1 SGDLS and CDR2 YYNGEE. The CDR3 spans 16 residues. With 3 bases removed from V and 0 bases from J, the gap between germline ends came to 12 bases. PCR involved 60 Vbeta and 13 Jbeta primers. Produced via immunoSEQ multiplex PCR; TCRdb's table is partial and in-frame only. Of roughly 120,000 clones in the sample, roughly 80% were seen once. Specimen: PBMCs. The chain employs TRBV9 and TRBJ2-2; possibly TRBD2 for D (7 bases). The TCR originated in a man younger than 45 in good health and CMV-seropositive. The CDR3 spells CASSAGGQPNTGELFF. CDR3 nucleotide sequence: TGTGCCAGCAGCGCGGGAGGACAGCCGAACACCGGGGAGCTGTTTTTT.